Listed below are T cell receptor beta chains from one sample, sequenced in a study of CXCR3-negative and CXCR3-positive naive CD8 T cells. With the 5' RACE reads reprocessed, TCRdb shows one record per CDR3 protein and no DNA. Its table records over 100,000 distinct CDR3 sequences. Material: naive CXCR3+ CD8+ T cells from blood. The source is a human donor in good health. Some clones in this sample may be carry-over from other donors' samples. Each CDR3 is given with its conserved first and last residue.

J | V | CDR3
TRBJ2-7 | TRBV9 | CASSSGDSYEQYF
TRBJ2-1 | TRBV7-9 | CASSLVQGVYNEQFF
TRBJ1-1 | TRBV7-9 | CASTDGRVNTEAFF
TRBJ2-3 | TRBV9 | CASSYGDRFTDTQYF
TRBJ2-1 | TRBV5-4 | CASSPTWLAGGPWPNEQFF
TRBJ2-2 | TRBV4-2 | CASSQAQDTGELFF
TRBJ2-7 | TRBV7-2 | CASSPWSGQTYEQYF
TRBJ2-4 | TRBV29-1 | CSVEGLAGLAKNIQYF
TRBJ2-7 | TRBV6-6 | CASRRTSGGRSSYEQYF
TRBJ1-1 | TRBV7-2 | CASRSEQIYTEAFF
TRBJ2-1 | TRBV6-5 | CASSYSPGESLRENYNEQLF
TRBJ2-7 | TRBV5-1 | CASSLSQGASEQYF
TRBJ1-2 | TRBV27 | CASSLGVGQVNYGYTF
TRBJ2-1 | TRBV5-1 | CASSLMGGGNEQFF
TRBJ2-1 | TRBV7-9 | CASSLADNEQFF
TRBJ2-2 | TRBV29-1 | CSARVATEELFF
TRBJ2-3 | TRBV4-1 | CASSQIPTDTQYF
TRBJ2-7 | TRBV6-6 | CASSYVQGQAYEQYF
TRBJ2-1 | TRBV20-1 | CSATTGNSYNEQFF
TRBJ2-3 | TRBV11-2 | CASRPPGPDTQYF
TRBJ2-7 | TRBV5-5 | CASSFRTGSYEQYF
TRBJ2-6 | TRBV4-2 | CASSQEWGPGANVLTF
TRBJ2-3 | TRBV6-4 | CASSEGDSTDTQYF
TRBJ2-7 | TRBV27 | CASSSPYRDTYEQYF
TRBJ2-1 | TRBV7-9 | CASSLLQGSDNEQFF
TRBJ2-5 | TRBV6-2/TRBV6-3 | CASSWDSTQETQYF
TRBJ2-7 | TRBV27 | CASSPGGPYEQYF
TRBJ1-5 | TRBV5-1 | CASSLSPGQPQHF
TRBJ2-7 | TRBV7-9 | CASSLVAGEQYF
TRBJ2-7 | TRBV5-1 | CASSRGGMNEQYF
TRBJ1-4 | TRBV6-4 | CASRNRGGNEKLFF
TRBJ1-1 | TRBV14 | CASSLLTGEDTEAFF
TRBJ2-7 | TRBV27 | CASSLIGGVRNEQYF
TRBJ2-7 | TRBV27 | CASSLSSGTAYEQYF
TRBJ2-7 | TRBV5-6 | CASSLDGGRWYEQYF
TRBJ2-7 | TRBV9 | CASGRSSGAYEQYF
TRBJ2-2 | TRBV7-9 | CASSFHAGSAGELFF
TRBJ1-1 | TRBV23-1 | CASSCPKMNTEAFF
TRBJ2-3 | TRBV24-1 | CATSGPDEEREGTDTQYF
TRBJ1-1 | TRBV11-3 | CASSLGFELEAFF